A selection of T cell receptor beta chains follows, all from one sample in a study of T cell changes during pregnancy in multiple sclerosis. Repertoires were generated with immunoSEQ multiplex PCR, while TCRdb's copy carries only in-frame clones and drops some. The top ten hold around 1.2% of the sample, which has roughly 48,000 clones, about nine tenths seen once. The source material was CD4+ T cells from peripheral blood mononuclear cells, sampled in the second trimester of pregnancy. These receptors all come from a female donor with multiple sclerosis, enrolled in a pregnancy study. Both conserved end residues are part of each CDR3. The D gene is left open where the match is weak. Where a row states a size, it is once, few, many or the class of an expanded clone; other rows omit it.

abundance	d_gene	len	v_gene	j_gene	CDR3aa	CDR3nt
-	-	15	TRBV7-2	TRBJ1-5	CASSFVWGQNQPQHF	TGTGCCAGCAGCTTCGTCTGGGGCCAGAATCAGCCCCAGCATTTT
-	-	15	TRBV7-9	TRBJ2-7	CASSLGGPSNYEQYF	TGTGCCAGCAGCTTAGGGGGGCCTTCGAACTACGAGCAGTACTTC
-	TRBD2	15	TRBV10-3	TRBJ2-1	CAIKGRRETSGEQFF	TGTGCCATCAAGGGAAGGCGGGAGACGTCGGGTGAGCAGTTCTTC
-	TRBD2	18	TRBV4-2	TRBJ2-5	CASSQDQVAGGLGETQYF	TGTGCCAGCAGCCAAGATCAGGTAGCGGGAGGCCTGGGGGAGACCCAGTACTTC
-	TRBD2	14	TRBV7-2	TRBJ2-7	CASSFSGYSYEQYF	TGTGCCAGCAGCTTTAGCGGGTACTCCTACGAGCAGTACTTC
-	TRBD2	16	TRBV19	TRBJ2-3	CASSTRLAGILDTQYF	TGTGCCAGTAGTACTAGACTAGCGGGAATTTTGGATACGCAGTATTTT
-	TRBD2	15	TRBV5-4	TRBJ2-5	CASSLYLAAQETQYF	TGTGCCAGCAGCTTATATCTAGCGGCCCAAGAGACCCAGTACTTC
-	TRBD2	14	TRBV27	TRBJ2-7	CASSRTSVPYEQYF	TGTGCCAGCTCCCGGACTAGCGTTCCCTACGAGCAGTACTTC
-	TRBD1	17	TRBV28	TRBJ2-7	CASRPRDRALGSYEQYF	TGTGCCAGTAGACCCCGCGACAGGGCACTGGGGTCGTACGAGCAGTACTTC
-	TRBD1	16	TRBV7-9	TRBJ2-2	CASSRRQGANTGELFF	TGTGCCAGCAGCCGCCGACAGGGAGCAAACACCGGGGAGCTGTTTTTT
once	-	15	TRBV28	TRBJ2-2	CASSWIGVDTGELFF	TGTGCCAGCAGCTGGATCGGGGTGGACACCGGGGAGCTGTTTTTT
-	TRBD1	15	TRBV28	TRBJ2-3	CASSSPGQGPDTQYF	TGTGCCAGCAGTTCGCCGGGACAGGGACCAGATACGCAGTATTTT
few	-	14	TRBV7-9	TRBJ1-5	CASSLDGSNQPQHF	TGTGCCAGCAGCTTAGATGGCAGCAATCAGCCCCAGCATTTT
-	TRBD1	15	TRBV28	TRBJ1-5	CASSLPGGEYQPQHF	TGTGCCAGCAGTTTACCAGGGGGCGAATATCAGCCCCAGCATTTT
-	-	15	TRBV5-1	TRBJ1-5	CASSLEGQSNQPQHF	TGCGCCAGCAGCTTGGAAGGACAAAGCAATCAGCCCCAGCATTTT
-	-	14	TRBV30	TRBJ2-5	CAWTTGGGKETQYF	TGTGCCTGGACCACTGGGGGGGGCAAAGAGACCCAGTACTTC
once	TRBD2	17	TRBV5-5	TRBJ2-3	CASQEAGGSGRADTQYF	TGTGCCAGTCAGGAAGCGGGAGGGTCGGGTAGGGCAGATACGCAGTATTTT
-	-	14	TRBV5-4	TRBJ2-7	CASSLGSLGYEQYF	TGTGCCAGCAGCTTGGGGTCCCTAGGCTACGAGCAGTACTTC
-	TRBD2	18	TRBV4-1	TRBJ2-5	CASSQDSFLAGVQETQYF	TGCGCCAGCAGCCAAGATTCTTTTTTAGCGGGAGTACAAGAGACCCAGTACTTC
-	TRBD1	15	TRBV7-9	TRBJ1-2	CASSSIRRGREGYTF	TGTGCCAGCAGCTCAATTCGGAGGGGGCGTGAGGGCTACACCTTC
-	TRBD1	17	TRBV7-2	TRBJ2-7	CASSLTARDRWAYEQYF	TGTGCCAGCAGCTTAACCGCGCGGGACAGGTGGGCCTACGAGCAGTACTTC
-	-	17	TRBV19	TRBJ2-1	CASSIRVWGASGYEQFF	TGTGCCAGTAGTATTCGAGTCTGGGGGGCTAGCGGCTATGAGCAGTTCTTC
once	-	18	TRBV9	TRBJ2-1	CASSVAKAGPGPYNEQFF	TGTGCCAGCAGCGTAGCTAAGGCGGGTCCCGGTCCCTACAATGAGCAGTTCTTC
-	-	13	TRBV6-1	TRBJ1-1	CASSEYEDTEAFF	TGTGCCAGCAGTGAGTACGAGGACACTGAAGCTTTCTTT
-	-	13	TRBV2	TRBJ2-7	CASRTSTSYEQYF	TGTGCCAGTCGGACATCTACTTCCTACGAGCAGTACTTC
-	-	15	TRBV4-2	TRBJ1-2	CASSQVTGQLGGYTF	TGTGCCAGCAGCCAAGTGACAGGCCAATTGGGGGGCTACACCTTC
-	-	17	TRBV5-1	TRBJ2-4	CASSSDTTSLAKNIQYF	TGCGCCAGCAGCTCCGATACGACATCGCTAGCCAAAAACATTCAGTACTTC
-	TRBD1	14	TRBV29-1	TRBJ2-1	CSVDERTGDNEQFF	TGCAGCGTGGACGAACGGACAGGGGACAATGAGCAGTTCTTC
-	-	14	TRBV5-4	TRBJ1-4	CASSFQGRDEKLFF	TGTGCCAGCAGCTTCCAGGGAAGAGATGAAAAACTGTTTTTT
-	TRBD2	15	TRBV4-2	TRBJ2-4	CASSQEASGKDIQYF	TGTGCCAGCAGCCAAGAAGCTAGCGGGAAGGACATTCAGTACTTC
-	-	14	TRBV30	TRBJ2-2	CAWKNSVYTGELFF	TGTGCCTGGAAGAACTCCGTTTACACCGGGGAGCTGTTTTTT
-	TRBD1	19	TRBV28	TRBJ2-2	CASSPQGRTGGSGPGELFF	TGTGCCAGCAGCCCCCAAGGAAGGACAGGGGGCAGTGGTCCCGGGGAGCTGTTTTTT
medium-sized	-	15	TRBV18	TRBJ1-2	CASSPPRAQVRGYTF	TGTGCCAGCTCACCCCCACGAGCACAGGTCCGTGGCTACACCTTC
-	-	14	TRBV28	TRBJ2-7	CASSQTGPSHEQYF	TGTGCCAGCAGCCAAACAGGGCCGAGCCACGAGCAGTACTTC
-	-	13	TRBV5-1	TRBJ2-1	CASSPTGYNEQFF	TGCGCCAGCAGCCCGACGGGCTACAATGAGCAGTTCTTC
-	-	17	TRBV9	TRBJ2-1	CASSEYGSSLSYNEQFF	TGTGCCAGCAGCGAATACGGGAGTTCCCTCTCCTACAATGAGCAGTTCTTC
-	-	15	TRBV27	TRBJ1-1	CASSYQGLRSTEAFF	TGTGCCAGCAGTTACCAGGGGCTCCGTTCCACTGAAGCTTTCTTT
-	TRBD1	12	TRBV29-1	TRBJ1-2	CSATGTGDGYTF	TGCAGCGCAACTGGGACAGGGGATGGCTACACCTTC
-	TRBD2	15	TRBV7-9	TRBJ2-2	CASSLGTSYTGELFF	TGTGCCAGCAGCCTCGGGACTAGCTACACCGGGGAGCTGTTTTTT
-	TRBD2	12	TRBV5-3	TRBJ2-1	CARSPSSGQQFF	TGTGCCAGAAGTCCCTCTAGCGGCCAGCAGTTCTTC
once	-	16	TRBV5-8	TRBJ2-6	CASSFSIAAGANVLTF	TGTGCCAGCAGCTTCAGTATTGCTGCGGGAGCCAACGTCCTGACTTTC
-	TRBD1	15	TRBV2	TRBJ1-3	CASRWDRVEGNTIYF	TGTGCCAGCAGATGGGACAGGGTGGAAGGAAACACCATATATTTT
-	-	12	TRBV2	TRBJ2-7	CASRADLYEQYF	TGTGCCAGCAGGGCAGACTTGTACGAGCAGTACTTC
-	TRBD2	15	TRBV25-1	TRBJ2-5	CASSDTSGRAETQYF	TGTGCCAGCAGTGACACTAGCGGGAGGGCAGAGACCCAGTACTTC
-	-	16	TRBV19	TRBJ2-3	CASGSGTGTYTDTQYF	TGTGCCAGTGGATCCGGGACGGGGACTTACACAGATACGCAGTATTTT
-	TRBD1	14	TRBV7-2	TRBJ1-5	CASSPGQFNQPQHF	TGTGCCAGCAGCCCGGGACAGTTCAATCAGCCCCAGCATTTT
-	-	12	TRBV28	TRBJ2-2	CASSSSSGELFF	TGTGCCAGCAGTTCCTCTTCCGGGGAGCTGTTTTTT
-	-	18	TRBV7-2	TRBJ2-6	CASSLNTKGGSGANVLTF	TGTGCCAGCAGCTTAAACACAAAAGGAGGCTCTGGGGCCAACGTCCTGACTTTC